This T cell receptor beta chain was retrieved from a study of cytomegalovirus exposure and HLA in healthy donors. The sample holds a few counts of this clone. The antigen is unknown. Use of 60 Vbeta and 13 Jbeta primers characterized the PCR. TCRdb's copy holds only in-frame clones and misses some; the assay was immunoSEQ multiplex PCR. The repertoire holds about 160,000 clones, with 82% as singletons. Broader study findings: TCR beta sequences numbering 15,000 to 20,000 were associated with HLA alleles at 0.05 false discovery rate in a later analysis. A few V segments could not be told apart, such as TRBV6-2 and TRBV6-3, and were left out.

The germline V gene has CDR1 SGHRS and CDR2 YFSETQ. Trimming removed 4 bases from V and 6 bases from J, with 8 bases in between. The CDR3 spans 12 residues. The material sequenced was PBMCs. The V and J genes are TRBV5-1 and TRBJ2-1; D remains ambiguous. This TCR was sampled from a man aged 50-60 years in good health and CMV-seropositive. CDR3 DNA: TGCGCCAGCAGCCCCACGGGCAATGAGCAGTTCTTC. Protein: CASSPTGNEQFF.